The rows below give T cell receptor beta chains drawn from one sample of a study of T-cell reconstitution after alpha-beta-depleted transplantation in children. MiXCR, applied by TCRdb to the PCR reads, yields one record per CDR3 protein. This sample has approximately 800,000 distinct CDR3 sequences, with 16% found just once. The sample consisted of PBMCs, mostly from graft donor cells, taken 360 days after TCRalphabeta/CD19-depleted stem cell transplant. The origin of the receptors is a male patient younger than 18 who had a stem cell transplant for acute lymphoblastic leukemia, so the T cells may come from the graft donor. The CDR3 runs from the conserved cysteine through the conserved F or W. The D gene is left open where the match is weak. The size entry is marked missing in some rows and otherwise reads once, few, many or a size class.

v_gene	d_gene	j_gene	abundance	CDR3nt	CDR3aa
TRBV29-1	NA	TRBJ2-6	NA	TGCAGCGCCGCCCTGATATCTGGGGCCAACGTCCTGACTTTC	CSAALISGANVLTF
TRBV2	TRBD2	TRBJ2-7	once	TGTGCCAGTCAGCGGGAGGGGTACGAGCAGTACTTC	CASQREGYEQYF
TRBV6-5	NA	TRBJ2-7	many	TGTGCCAGCAGTTACGGTGGGGCAGCCTCCTACGAGCAGTACTTC	CASSYGGAASYEQYF
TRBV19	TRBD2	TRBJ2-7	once	TGTGCCAGTAGTATGGGGACTAGCTCCTACGAGCAGTACTTC	CASSMGTSSYEQYF
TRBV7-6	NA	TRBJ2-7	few	TGTGCCAGCAGCTTAGGGGCGGGGGCCAACGAGCAGTACTTC	CASSLGAGANEQYF
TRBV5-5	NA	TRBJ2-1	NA	TGTGCCACCGCCTCCCAGGGGGAGGCCTACAATGAGCAGTTCTTC	CATASQGEAYNEQFF
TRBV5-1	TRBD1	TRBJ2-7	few	TGCGCCAGCAGCTTGGTAGGGGGCGCGGACCTCTCCTACGAGCAGTACTTC	CASSLVGGADLSYEQYF
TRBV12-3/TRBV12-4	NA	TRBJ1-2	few	TGTGCCAGCAGCTCATACGGGTGGGGGGGGCATGGCTACACCTTC	CASSSYGWGGHGYTF
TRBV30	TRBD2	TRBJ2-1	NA	TGTGCCTGGAGTGATCGGCTAGCGGGATGGTACAATGAGCAGTTCTTC	CAWSDRLAGWYNEQFF
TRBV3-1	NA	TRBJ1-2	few	TGTGCCAGCAGCCAAGTCTTGCGGGGAATCCGACGGGACTATGGCTACACCTTC	CASSQVLRGIRRDYGYTF
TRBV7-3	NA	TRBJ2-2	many	TGTGCCAGCAGCTTGAGGGGGTACACCGGGGAGCTGTTTTTT	CASSLRGYTGELFF
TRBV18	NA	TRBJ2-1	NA	TGTGCCAGCTCCCTACTAACCGGCAATGAGCAGTTCTTC	CASSLLTGNEQFF
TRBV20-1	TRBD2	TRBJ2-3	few	TGCAGTGCCAGTAGGACTAGCGGGACCGATACGCAGTATTTT	CSASRTSGTDTQYF
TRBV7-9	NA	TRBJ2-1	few	TGTGCCAGCAGCTTCCGGACGGGCCTTAATGAGCAGTTCTTC	CASSFRTGLNEQFF
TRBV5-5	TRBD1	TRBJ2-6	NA	TGTGCCAGCAGCACCGGGACAGGTCACTCTGGGGCCAACGTCCTGACTTTC	CASSTGTGHSGANVLTF
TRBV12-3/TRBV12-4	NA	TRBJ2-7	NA	TGTGCCAGCAGTACAGGGCCCAGGAGCTCCTACGAGCAGTACTTC	CASSTGPRSSYEQYF
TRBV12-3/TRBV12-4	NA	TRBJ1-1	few	TGTGCCAGCAGTTTAGCCAGGGACTCTACGAACACTGAAGCTTTCTTT	CASSLARDSTNTEAFF
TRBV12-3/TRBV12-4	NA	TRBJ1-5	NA	TGTGCCAGCAGTCCCGACAGCTATCAGCCCCAGCATTTT	CASSPDSYQPQHF
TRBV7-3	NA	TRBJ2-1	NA	TGTGCCAGCAGCTTAACCTCCGTAGGGTTCGAGCAGTTCTTC	CASSLTSVGFEQFF
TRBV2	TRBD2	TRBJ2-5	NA	TGTGCCAGCAGTGATCCTAGCGGGGTATCGTCCCAGTACTTC	CASSDPSGVSSQYF
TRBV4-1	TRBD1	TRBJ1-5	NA	TGCGCCAGCAGCGCCCGACAGGGGGGTCAGCCCCAGCATTTT	CASSARQGGQPQHF
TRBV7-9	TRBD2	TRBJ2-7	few	TGTGCCAGCAGCAGAAGACTAGCGTCCTCCTACGAGCAGTACTTC	CASSRRLASSYEQYF
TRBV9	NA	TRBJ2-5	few	TGTGCCAGCAGCGTAGTCAGGGGGGGCGAAGAGACCCAGTACTTC	CASSVVRGGEETQYF
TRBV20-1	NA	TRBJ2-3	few	TGCAGTGCTACAATCCCGGGGCGGCTAGATACGCAGTATTTT	CSATIPGRLDTQYF
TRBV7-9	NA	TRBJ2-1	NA	TGTGCCAGGGTCATGGGGTTAGAGCAGTTCTTC	CARVMGLEQFF
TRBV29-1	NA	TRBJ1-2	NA	TGCAGCGTTGAATCCTATGGCTACACCTTC	CSVESYGYTF
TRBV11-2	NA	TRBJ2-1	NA	TGTGCCAGCAGCTTAGGGACGACGTTGGGAGAGAGGGCCTACAATGAGCAGTTCTTC	CASSLGTTLGERAYNEQFF
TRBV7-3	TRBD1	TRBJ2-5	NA	TGTGCCAGCAGCCTTTTCGGGACAGGGGCGGGGGCCCAAGAGACCCAGTACTTC	CASSLFGTGAGAQETQYF
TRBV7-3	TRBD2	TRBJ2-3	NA	TGTGCCAGCAGCTTTTGGACTAGCGGGGCTAGCACAGATACGCAGTATTTT	CASSFWTSGASTDTQYF
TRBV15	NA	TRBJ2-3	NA	TGTGCCACCAGCAGAGAGGGGGCTGGCACAGATACGCAGTATTTT	CATSREGAGTDTQYF
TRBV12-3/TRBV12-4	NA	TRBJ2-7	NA	TGTGCCAGCAGTCCCGGGGCCAGGGAGGCCTACGAGCAGTACTTC	CASSPGAREAYEQYF